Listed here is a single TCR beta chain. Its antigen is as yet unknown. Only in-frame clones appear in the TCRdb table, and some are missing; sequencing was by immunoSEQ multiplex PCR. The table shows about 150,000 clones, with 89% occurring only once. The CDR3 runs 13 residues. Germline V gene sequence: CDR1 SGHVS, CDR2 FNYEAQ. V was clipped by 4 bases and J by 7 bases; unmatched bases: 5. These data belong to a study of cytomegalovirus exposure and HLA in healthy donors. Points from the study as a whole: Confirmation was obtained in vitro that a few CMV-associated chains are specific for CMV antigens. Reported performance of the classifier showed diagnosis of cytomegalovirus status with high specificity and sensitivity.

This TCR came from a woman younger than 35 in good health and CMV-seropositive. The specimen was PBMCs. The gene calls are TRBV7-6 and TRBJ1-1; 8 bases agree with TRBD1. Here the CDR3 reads CASSSGDRNEAFF. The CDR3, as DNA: TGTGCCAGCAGCTCTGGGGACAGGAATGAAGCTTTCTTT.